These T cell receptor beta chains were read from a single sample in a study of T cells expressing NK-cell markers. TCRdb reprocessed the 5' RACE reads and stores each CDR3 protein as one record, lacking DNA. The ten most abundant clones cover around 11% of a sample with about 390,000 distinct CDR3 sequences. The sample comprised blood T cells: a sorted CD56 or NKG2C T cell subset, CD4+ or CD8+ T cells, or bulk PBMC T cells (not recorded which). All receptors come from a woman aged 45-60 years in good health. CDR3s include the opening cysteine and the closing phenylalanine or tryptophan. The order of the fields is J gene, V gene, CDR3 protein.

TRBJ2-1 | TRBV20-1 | CSARYPRWNEQFF
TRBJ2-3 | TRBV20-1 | CSARGTGWGTDTQYF
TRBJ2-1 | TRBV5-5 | CASSLLPGTLGEQFF
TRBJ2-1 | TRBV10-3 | CAISGVSDSYNEQFF
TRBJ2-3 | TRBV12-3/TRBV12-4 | CASSFAGIADTQYF
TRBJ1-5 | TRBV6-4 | CASSVPGPSNQPQHF
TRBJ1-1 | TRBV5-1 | CASSLVVPGNTEAFF
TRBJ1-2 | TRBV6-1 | CASSETRIGYTF
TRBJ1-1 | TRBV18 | CASSPNQGAHTEAFF
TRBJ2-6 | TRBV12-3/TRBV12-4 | CASTVVSGANVLTF
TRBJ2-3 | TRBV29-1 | CSYGTSRVGTQYF
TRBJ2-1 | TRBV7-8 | CASSDSTTLEKFF
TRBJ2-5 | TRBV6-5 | CASSKSGRFWAQYF
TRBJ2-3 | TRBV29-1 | CSVEDRVMAGEVGDTQYF
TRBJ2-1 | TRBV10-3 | CAISSDRGSYNEQFF
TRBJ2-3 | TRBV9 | CASSARTGGLGDTQYF
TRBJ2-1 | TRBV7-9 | CASTPVEGPKGFF
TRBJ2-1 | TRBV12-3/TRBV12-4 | CASSLNPRVNEQFF
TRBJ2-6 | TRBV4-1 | CASSQGGARGSGANVLTF
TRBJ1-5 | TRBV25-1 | CASSDRWGQPQHF
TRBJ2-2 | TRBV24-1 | CATSDVRWGGELFF
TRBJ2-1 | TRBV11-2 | CASSFGQGATDEQFF
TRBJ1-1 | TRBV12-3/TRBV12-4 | CASRTPDRLNTEAFF
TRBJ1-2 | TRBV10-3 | CALQGGDGYTF
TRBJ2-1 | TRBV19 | CASSLPGTDYNEQFF
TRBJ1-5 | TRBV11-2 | CASSLDRTGNQPQHF
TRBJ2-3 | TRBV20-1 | CSAPWGALTDTQYF
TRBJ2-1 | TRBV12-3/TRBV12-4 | CASSSVYEQFF
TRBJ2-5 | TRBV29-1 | CSVRTGVETQYF
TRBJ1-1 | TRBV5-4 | CASSLVGGANTEAFF
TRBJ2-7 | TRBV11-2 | CASSFRPGQASYEQYF
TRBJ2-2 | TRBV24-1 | CATLSLTGELFF
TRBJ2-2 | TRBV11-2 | CASSLGRRADTGELFF
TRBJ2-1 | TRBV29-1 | CSVEDHRTSPDEQFF
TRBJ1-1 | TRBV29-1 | CTVSEGGLAEAFF
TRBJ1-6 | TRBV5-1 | CASSSRTAYNSPLHF
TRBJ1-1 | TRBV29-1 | CSVVFGAQGGNTEAFF
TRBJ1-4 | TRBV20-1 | CSAEVPAATNEKLFF
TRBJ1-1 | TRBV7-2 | CASLNGWWSNTEAFF
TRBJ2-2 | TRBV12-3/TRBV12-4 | CASSLNVDFGSGELFF